The next 8 T cell receptor beta chains were all read from a single sample in a study of neurological immune-mediated disorders. TCRdb re-analysed the 5' RACE reads in MiXCR, keeping a single row per CDR3 protein. The table includes 40,000 or so distinct CDR3 sequences, roughly 7.3% detected once. Source material: PBMCs. Receptors were obtained from a woman aged 40 to 50 in good health.

This clonotype showed up many times. The J gene is TRBJ1-2, the V gene TRBV5-1; no definite D call. Germline V CDR1 and CDR2: SGHRS, YFSETQ. The CDR3 is 11 residues long. The V end lost 0 bases, the J end lost 6 bases, and 3 bases lay between the germline ends. For the CDR3, the DNA is TGCGCCAGCAGCTTGGAGGATGGCTACACCTTC. Amino acid sequence: CASSLEDGYTF.

The table lists this clonotype with many counts. V is TRBV5-1 and J is TRBJ2-2; 11 bases match TRBD2. Germline V CDR1 and CDR2: SGHRS, YFSETQ. V shed 8 bases, J shed 9 bases, and the junction held 6 bases outside the gene matches. The CDR3 is 13 amino acids. This CDR3 is CASAETSGRELFF. Here the CDR3 DNA reads TGCGCCAGTGCGGAGACTAGCGGGAGGGAGCTGTTTTTT.

Many counts were recorded for this clonotype. This chain uses TRBV4-1 with TRBJ1-3; D call uncertain. V was shortened by 0 bases and J by 0 bases, with 6 bases between the two germline ends. Germline V gene lookup returns CDR1 MGHRA and CDR2 YSYEKL. CDR3 length: 15 residues. As DNA, the CDR3 is TGCGCCAGCAGCCAAGAAGTCAGCTCTGGAAACACCATATATTTT. It translates to CASSQEVSSGNTIYF.

This clonotype was detected many times. The chain recombines TRBV20-1 with TRBJ1-2; 7 bases match TRBD1. Germline CDR1 DFQATT, CDR2 SNEGSKA (reference sequence). The CDR3 is 14 residues long. The V gene end was trimmed by 3 bases and the J gene end by 2 bases; junction bases not matched to a gene: 6. DNA for the CDR3: TGCAGTGCTAGGAGGGACAGTAAGAACTATGGCTACACCTTC. It yields the protein CSARRDSKNYGYTF.

In its sample, this clonotype was seen many times. The chain couples TRBV6-5 to TRBJ1-2; the D is unclear. The CDR3 covers 13 residues. Germline loops: CDR1 MNHEY, CDR2 SVGAGI. The germline V and J ends were trimmed by 2 bases and 6 bases, with 10 bases remaining between them. The DNA for the CDR3 is TGTGCCAGCAGTTACGAAGGGCAGGATGGCTACACCTTC. It yields the protein CASSYEGQDGYTF.

This clonotype was counted at least ten times. The rearrangement joins TRBV21-1 to TRBJ2-1; the table's TRBD1 call for D was not verified on the DNA. TRBV21-1 is deemed a pseudogene. The CDR3 contains 17 residues. The CDR3 here is CASSKKGENRNGNEQFF. DNA of the CDR3: TGTGCCAGCAGCAAAAAAGGGGAAAACAGGAATGGCAATGAGCAGTTCTTC.

This clonotype was seen many times. The V call is TRBV19, the J call TRBJ1-1; 9 bases fit TRBD1. The V segment lost 7 bases and the J segment 5 bases; nucleotides outside the gene matches: 8. This CDR3 region has 14 residues. Germline V lookup: CDR1 LNHDA, CDR2 SQIVND (reference sequence). The CDR3 nucleotides are TGTGCCAGTATGGGGGACAGGGTTGGGACTGAAGCTTTCTTT. This translates into CASMGDRVGTEAFF.

This clonotype came up many times. The rearrangement joins TRBV3-1 to TRBJ1-6, with D maybe TRBD1 (6 bases). Germline CDR1 reads LGHDT; CDR2 reads YNNKEL (reference sequence). Trimming cost V 3 bases and J 4 bases, with 10 bases left between them. The CDR3 sequence is 15 residues long. The DNA of the CDR3 is TGTGCCAGCAGCCAGCTACAGGGTTATAATTCACCCCTCCACTTT. Its protein is CASSQLQGYNSPLHF.